Included here is one TCR beta chain sequence, with context. The data were produced by immunoSEQ multiplex PCR, yet TCRdb's version contains in-frame clones alone and is incomplete. The data show around 160,000 clones, with around 83% seen just once and roughly 4.5% held by the top ten. The sample is drawn from a study of T cell responses to AZD1222 COVID-19 vaccine. Deletions cut 1 base from V and 3 bases from J, with 13 bases between. Per the germline V gene, CDR1 is SGHRS and CDR2 is YFSETQ. This CDR3 region has 15 residues. The sequence came from an adult in good health. The specimen comprised peripheral blood, sampled on day 0 of MenACWY control vaccination. The rearrangement joins TRBV5-1 to TRBJ2-5; D possibly corresponds to TRBD2 (7 bases). Here the CDR3 DNA reads TGCGCCAGCAGCTTGAGGGGGGGCGCAGAAGAGACCCAGTACTTC. Translating it yields CASSLRGGAEETQYF. The complete variable domain, with remaining parts taken from reference TRBV5-1 and TRBJ2-5, reads KAGVTQTPRYLIKTRGQQVTLSCSPISGHRSVSWYQQTPGQGLQFLFEYFSETQRNKGNFPGRFSGRQFSNSRSEMNVSTLELGDSALYLCASSLRGGAEETQYFGPGTRLLVL.